This TCR beta chain was retrieved from a study of blood T cell repertoires in COVID-19. Study-level background: T cells, B-cell-depleted T cells, or PBMCs provided the cDNA or gDNA that served as material.

Details on this clone: The junction and the germline gene differ at one end; a read error may be behind it.

Germline-derived CDR1 and CDR2 are SGHTA and FQGTGA. The CDR3 contains 15 residues. In the authors' workflow: Amplification with reference gene primers provided the estimates of nucleated cell counts. Here immunoSEQ multiplex PCR was the method, and the copy in TCRdb shows in-frame clones only, minus some. V, J and clone size derive from that table, while D and trimming were established from the DNA sequence. The sample holds some 80,000 clones; approximately 84% are singletons and the top ten take about 5.8%. J is TRBJ2-5 and V is TRBV7-3; 9 nucleotides line up with TRBD2. The specimen was peripheral blood. This TCR derives from a man aged 60 to 69 with active or convalescent COVID-19. CDR3 loop: CASSQEGLAPEIQYF. For the CDR3, the DNA is TGTGCCAGCAGCCAGGAGGGACTAGCCCCAGAGATCCAGTACTTC. The complete variable domain, with remaining parts taken from reference TRBV7-3 and TRBJ2-5, reads GAGVSQTPSNKVTEKGKYVELRCDPISGHTALYWYRQSLGQGPEFLIYFQGTGAADDSGLPNDRFFAVRPEGSVSTLKIQRTERGDSAVYLCASSQEGLAPEIQYFGPGTRLLVL.